The TCR beta chain under discussion was sequenced for a study of cytomegalovirus exposure and HLA in healthy donors. Looking at the study overall: In a previous analysis, some 110 million unique TCR beta sequences were found from 170 million or so T cells.

PCR amplification relied on 60 Vbeta primers (plus 13 Jbeta primers). Clones were read by immunoSEQ multiplex PCR, and TCRdb kept only the in-frame ones, dropping some. This sample has some 180,000 clones; over 70% occur once, and the top ten carry approximately 1.3%. The germline gives CDR1 MNHNS, CDR2 SASEGT. Germline trimming cut 4 bases from V and 2 bases from J; bases unmatched to any gene: 7. This CDR3 is built from 16 residues. The sample taken for sequencing was PBMCs. The chain recombines TRBV6-1 with TRBJ2-1; 8 nucleotides agree with TRBD1. The origin of this receptor is a man aged 18 to 30 in good health and CMV-seronegative. The CDR3 DNA reads TGTGCCAGCAGTGCCGGACAGGGCGGAACCTACAATGAGCAGTTCTTC. Its translation is CASSAGQGGTYNEQFF.